Included here is one T cell receptor beta chain sequence, with context. This entry comes from a study of blood T cell repertoires in COVID-19. The CDR3 extends over 14 amino acids. V lost 4 bases, J lost 10 bases, and 6 bases stayed unmatched. Germline CDR1 SEHNR, CDR2 FQNEAQ (reference sequence). Profiling relied on immunoSEQ multiplex PCR, and the TCRdb table lists in-frame clones only, not all of them. Seen here are 300,000 to 500,000 clones, roughly 90% observed once, and the top ten hold more than 0.9%. The rearrangement links TRBV7-9 to TRBJ1-6; TRBD1 matches 8 bases. Sequenced: PBMCs or T cells enriched from blood (not recorded which). This TCR came from a woman under 40 with acute COVID-19. The CDR3 nucleotides are TGTGCCAGCAGCTACGGACAGGGTGGGTCACCCCTCCACTTT. Translated, it gives CASSYGQGGSPLHF.